This TCR beta chain stems from a study of shared clonotypes between healthy human individuals. CD4+ cells yielded CD45RA+ naive and CD45RA-negative memory subsets. Germline CDR1 LGHNA, CDR2 YSLEER. This CDR3 contains 15 residues. V was pared by 2 bases and J by 0 bases, with 11 bases between. Study observations and caveats: In contrast to clonotypes shared by all four donors, non-shared clonotypes had lower generation probabilities.

This clone appeared once. Its cognate antigen is unknown. TCRdb's table, derived via immunoSEQ multiplex PCR, lists solely in-frame clones and lacks some. The data show about 2.4 million clones, 93% seen once. Sequenced sample: naive CD4+ T cells from PBMCs. Subset noted: CD45RA+ positively selected. This receptor was obtained from a man aged 18 to 35 in good health. Some clones in this sample may be carry-over from other donors' samples. The chain joins TRBV4-3 to TRBJ2-7; either TRBD1 or TRBD2 may fit D (5 bases each). CDR3 nucleotides: TGCGCCAGCAGCCAACACCGGGACCACTCCTACGAGCAGTACTTC. This gives the protein CASSQHRDHSYEQYF.